This T cell receptor beta chain was observed in a study of T cells in Graves' hyperthyroidism and ophthalmopathy. Study overall: Upon initial diagnosis and before any treatment, peripheral blood was collected. Findings and limits, study-wide: Blood shared most expanded thyroid clonotypes above 0.001.

The hyperthyroidism was newly diagnosed and had lasted under 2 months; the patients were aged 18 to 65. Not enrolled were patients with uncontrolled infection, other autoimmune disease, pregnancy or lactation. Worth noting for this clonotype: No antigen is known for it.

Amplified TCR beta CDR3 regions derived from RNA transcripts. The TCR CDR3 first-round RT-PCR relied on the HTBI primer set. One entry per CDR3 protein results from TCRdb running MiXCR on the multiplex PCR reads. The data contain roughly 800,000 distinct CDR3 sequences, more than 30% of them seen just once; the ten biggest clones take up 7.5% to 9.5%. The CDR3 has 13 amino acids. The V end lost 5 bases, the J end lost 7 bases, and 11 bases lay between the germline ends. Germline V gives CDR1 SGHVS, CDR2 FNYEAQ. Sequencing used blood. The TCR comes from a man between 18 and 29 years old with Graves' hyperthyroidism. This sequence joins TRBV7-6 and TRBJ2-2, with D tentatively TRBD2 (6 bases). CDR3 protein: CASSPTGGGELFF. The CDR3 bases are TGTGCCAGCAGCCCCACCGGGGGCGGGGAGCTGTTTTTT.